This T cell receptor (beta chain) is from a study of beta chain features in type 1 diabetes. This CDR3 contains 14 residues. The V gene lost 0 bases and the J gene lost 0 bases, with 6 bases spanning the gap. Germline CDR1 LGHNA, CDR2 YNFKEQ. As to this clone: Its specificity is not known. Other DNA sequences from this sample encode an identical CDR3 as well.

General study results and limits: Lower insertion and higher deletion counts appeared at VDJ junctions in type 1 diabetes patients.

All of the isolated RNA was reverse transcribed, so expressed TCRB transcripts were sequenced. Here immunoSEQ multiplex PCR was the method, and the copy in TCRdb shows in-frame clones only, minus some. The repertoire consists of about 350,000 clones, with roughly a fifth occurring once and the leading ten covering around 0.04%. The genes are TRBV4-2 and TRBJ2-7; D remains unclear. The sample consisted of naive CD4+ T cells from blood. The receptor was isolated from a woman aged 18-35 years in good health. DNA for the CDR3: TGTGCCAGCAGCCAAGATAGAGGCTCCTACGAGCAGTACTTC. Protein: CASSQDRGSYEQYF.